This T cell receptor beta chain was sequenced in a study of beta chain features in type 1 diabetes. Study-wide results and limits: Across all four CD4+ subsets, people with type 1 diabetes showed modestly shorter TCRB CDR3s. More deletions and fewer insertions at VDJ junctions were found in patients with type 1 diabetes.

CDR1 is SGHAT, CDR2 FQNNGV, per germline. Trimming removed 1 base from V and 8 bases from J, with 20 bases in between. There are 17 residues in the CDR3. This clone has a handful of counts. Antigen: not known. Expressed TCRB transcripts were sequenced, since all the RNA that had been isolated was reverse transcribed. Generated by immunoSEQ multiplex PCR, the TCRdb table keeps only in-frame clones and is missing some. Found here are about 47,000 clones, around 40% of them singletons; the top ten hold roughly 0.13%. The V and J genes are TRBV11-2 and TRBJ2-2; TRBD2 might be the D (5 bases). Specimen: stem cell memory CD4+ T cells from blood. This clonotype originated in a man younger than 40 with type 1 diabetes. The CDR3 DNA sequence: TGTGCCAGCAGCTTAGGAAGGGCTCAGCAGTTAGCGGGGGAGCTGTTTTTT. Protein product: CASSLGRAQQLAGELFF.